This T cell receptor (beta chain) derives from a study of CD8+ T cells in alopecia areata (dated by TCRdb to 2016 to 2019). Background for the entire study: Treated patients were enrolled in an open-label pilot trial of oral tofacitinib at 5 to 10 mg twice daily for moderate-to-severe alopecia areata. Patients received tofacitinib for 6 to 18 months and were then followed off drug for 6 months to check for delayed response and recurrence. The SALT score, which quantifies the percentage of affected scalp surface area, was used to measure disease severity in treated patients. In both human patients and the C3H/HeJ mouse model, the study applied high-throughput TCRbeta sequencing to look at T cell clonal expansion in alopecia areata. In humans, TCRbeta sequencing was performed on scalp tissue and on sorted CD4+ and CD8+ peripheral blood T cells from healthy controls and from patients with patchy or totalis/universalis alopecia areata. Tofacitinib-treated patients had biopsies at baseline and at 4 and 24 weeks of treatment, with a later scalp biopsy in several patients. Scalp clonality was compared across normal scalp (n=4), patchy alopecia areata scalp (n=8), and alopecia totalis/universalis scalp (n=8). RNA was extracted with the PAXgene miRNA kit for fixed scalp, the miRNeasy kit for PBMCs, and the RNeasy kit for mouse skin. TCRbeta CDR3 regions were amplified by immunoSEQ multiplex PCR using 35 Vbeta forward and 13 Jbeta reverse primers.

On this clone: Its target antigen remains unknown. No base qualities exist here, and no much larger clone lies one base off it.

Beyond this particular receptor, the publication reports: Many expanded lesional clones persisted in scalp and blood during tofacitinib treatment, which may partly explain relapse after stopping treatment. TCR sequences shared between patients were less clear than in mice, possibly partly because of HLA diversity in the patient population. With tofacitinib, both scalp clonality and the number of expanded CD8+ clones among the top 100 scalp clones went down significantly. Compared with normal scalp, lesional scalp had higher clonality and more expanded CD8+ clones, particularly in alopecia totalis/universalis, a pattern that suggests antigenic drive. Unlike mouse skin, where gammadelta T cells dominate, normal human skin contains resident alphabeta T cells that get sequenced too, which complicates analysis of the scalp TCR repertoire. Because the treated cohort was small and had just a single nonresponder, larger studies are needed to establish links between baseline CD8+ expansion and response.

The library was prepared using the immunoSEQ multiplex PCR assay. RNA was extracted from all samples and reverse transcribed into cDNA, which served as template for TCR sequencing. First-strand cDNA was synthesized using SuperScript III with a 2:1 mix of oligo-dT and random hexamers. A synthetic immune receptor repertoire was used to measure amplification bias, and any remaining bias was corrected computationally. As for the original processing: After raw reads were preprocessed to remove errors, the CDR3 was defined following IMGT conventions as running from the conserved cysteine to phenylalanine. To get clonality, Shannon entropy was normalized by log2 of the number of productive unique TCRs and the result was subtracted from 1. Scalp TCRbeta sequences were cross-referenced with sorted blood CD4 and CD8 repertoires so that the CD4 or CD8 identity of scalp clones could be inferred. Sourced from immuneACCESS, this table was stored by TCRdb with only in-frame sequences that have V and J called. A share of the clones is absent; for the studies checked, an unresolved V gene accounts for under half, and the remainder has no known explanation. V, J and clone size are those of that table, while D and trimming were read from the DNA. Across this sample there are approximately 210,000 clones, with around three fifths seen only once. Approximately 1% of the sample is held by the ten biggest clonotypes.

There are 13 amino acids in the CDR3, from cysteine to phenylalanine inclusive. CDR3 DNA is the only sequence kept; it has 39 bases, read in frame from the first base. V and J are truncated by 4 bases and 0 bases respectively, leaving an intervening sequence of 9 bases. The germline V gene encodes CDR1 GTSNPN and CDR2 SVGIG (reference sequence). The time point label for this specimen denotes: around 22 weeks on oral tofacitinib. The treatment or condition label corresponds to: oral pan-JAK inhibitor, 5-10 mg twice daily. Peripheral blood and lesional scalp punch biopsies were obtained from patients with alopecia areata. After PBMCs were isolated by density centrifugation and stained for CD3, CD4 and CD8, a FACSAria was used to sort CD4+ and CD8+ T cells.

This receptor was obtained from a human donor with alopecia areata. The sample here was CD4+ T cells sorted from blood, taken at week 24, from a patient treated with tofacitinib. The rearrangement joined TRBV30 to TRBJ1-2; the D gene is perhaps TRBD1, from 5 matching bases. The nucleotide sequence is given as TGTGCCTGGACAGGGAGTTCTAACTATGGCTACACCTTC. It translates to CAWTGSSNYGYTF. Reference TRBV30 and TRBJ1-2 proteins supply the regions before and after the CDR3; the full variable domain is: SQTIHQWPATLVQPVGSPLSLECTVEGTSNPNLYWYRQAAGRGLQLLFYSVGIGQISSEVPQNLSASRPQDRQFILSSKKLLLSDSGFYLCAWTGSSNYGYTFGSGTRLTVV.